The text below deals with one T cell receptor beta chain. Its target is unknown. The data belong to a study of T cell responses to AZD1222 COVID-19 vaccine. Study outcomes and limitations: Unmutated variant regions are reportedly targeted by nearly half of spike-specific TCRs.

Losses at the gene ends were 5 bases for V and 1 base for J; bases not matched to a gene: 2. The CDR3 has 15 residues. Looked up from germline, CDR1 is LNHDA and CDR2 is SQIVND (reference sequence). Sequencing used immunoSEQ multiplex PCR; TCRdb keeps in-frame clones, though not all of them. The table lists around 81,000 clones, around 93% of them singletons, with around 8% in the top ten. The input for sequencing was peripheral blood, taken 28 days after the second AZD1222 dose. This clonotype originated in an adult who received the AZD1222 COVID-19 vaccine. The chain combines TRBV19 with TRBJ2-7, with 13 bases aligning to TRBD2. Here the CDR3 DNA reads TGTGCCAGTAGTGGACTAGCGGGAGATTCCTACGAGCAGTACTTC. Residues: CASSGLAGDSYEQYF. The whole variable domain, filled in from reference TRBV19 and TRBJ2-7, reads DGGITQSPKYLFRKEGQNVTLSCEQNLNHDAMYWYRQDPGQGLRLIYYSQIVNDFQKGDIAEGYSVSREKKESFPLTVTSAQKNPTAFYLCASSGLAGDSYEQYFGPGTRLTVT.